One and the same sample provided the 29 T cell receptor beta chains below, sequenced in a study of T cell repertoires in cytomegalovirus infection. From the reads, TCRdb called clonotypes with MiXCR, one entry per CDR3 protein. Here the sample spans fewer than 85,000 distinct CDR3 sequences, 4% being singletons. The sequencing sample was made of PBMCs. The source of these receptors is a human donor in good health (CMV status not recorded). Some clones in this sample may be carry-over from other donors' samples.

This clonotype was recorded at least ten times. The chain carries TRBV7-2 and TRBJ2-3; TRBD2 matches 8 bases. This CDR3 contains 16 residues. Losses at the gene ends were 1 base for V and 2 bases for J; bases not matched to a gene: 5. The germline V gene encodes CDR1 SGHTA and CDR2 FQGNSA. The CDR3, as DNA: TGTGCCAGCAGCTTAGAGCGGGGGCGCCTCACAGATACGCAGTATTTT. Protein product: CASSLERGRLTDTQYF.

This clonotype was recorded many times. J is TRBJ2-7 and V is TRBV7-2; D gene ambiguous. This CDR3 has 14 amino acids. Trimming pared 5 bases from V and 3 bases from J, leaving 14 bases between. Germline CDR1 reads SGHTA; CDR2 reads FQGNSA. The CDR3 here is CASSTGMEYYEQYF. Here the CDR3 DNA reads TGTGCCAGCAGCACCGGAATGGAGTACTACGAGCAGTACTTC.

This clonotype has a count of ten or more. The rearrangement joins TRBV5-4 to TRBJ2-1, with 12 nucleotides matching TRBD2. Germline CDR1 is SGHNT and CDR2 is YYREEE (reference sequence). V was clipped by 1 base and J by 5 bases; unmatched bases: 13. There are 19 residues in the CDR3. The CDR3 sequence is CASSLPTSGRYWKNNEQFF. The CDR3 nucleotides read TGTGCCAGCAGCTTGCCCACTAGCGGGAGGTACTGGAAAAACAATGAGCAGTTCTTC. The whole variable domain, remainder taken from reference TRBV5-4 and TRBJ2-1, is ETGVTQSPTHLIKTRGQQVTLRCSSQSGHNTVSWYQQALGQGPQFIFQYYREEENGRGNFPPRFSGLQFPNYSSELNVNALELDDSALYLCASSLPTSGRYWKNNEQFFGPGTRLTVL.

This clonotype came up many times. The chain recombines TRBV7-2 with TRBJ2-1; 9 bases match TRBD2. J lost 0 bases, V lost 5 bases, and 5 bases had no gene match. The CDR3 contains 16 residues. Germline V lookup: CDR1 SGHTA, CDR2 FQGNSA. Here the CDR3 DNA reads TGTGCCAGCAGCAAGAGCGGGGGGAGCTCCTACAATGAGCAGTTCTTC. This gives the protein CASSKSGGSSYNEQFF. Full variable domain (rest looked up from reference TRBV7-2 and TRBJ2-1): GAGVSQSPSNKVTEKGKDVELRCDPISGHTALYWYRQSLGQGLEFLIYFQGNSAPDKSGLPSDRFSAERTGGSVSTLTIQRTQQEDSAVYLCASSKSGGSSYNEQFFGPGTRLTVL.

This clonotype was found a few times. The rearrangement joins TRBV19 to TRBJ1-6; 9 bases match TRBD1. V was pared by 3 bases and J by 3 bases, with 3 bases of the junction left unmatched. This CDR3 region has 16 residues. CDR1 and CDR2 (germline): LNHDA, SQIVND (reference sequence). This chain's CDR3 is CASSISGQGYNSPLHF. The DNA of the CDR3 is TGTGCCAGTAGTATCTCGGGACAGGGCTATAATTCACCCCTCCACTTT.

This clonotype was counted at least ten times. The genes are TRBV28 and TRBJ2-5; possible D gene TRBD2, 6 bases. CDR1 and CDR2 (germline): MDHEN, SYDVKM. V was shortened by 6 bases and J by 4 bases, with 15 bases between the two germline ends. CDR3 size: 14 residues. The CDR3 region has the DNA TGTGCCAGCAGGGTACAAGGAGGGCCAGAGACCCAGTACTTC. It yields the protein CASRVQGGPETQYF.

The V gene is TRBV25-1, the J gene TRBJ2-7; tentative D call: TRBD1 (6 bases). Germline CDR1 is MGHDK and CDR2 is SYGVNS. This CDR3 has 15 amino acids. Trimming cost V 3 bases and J 2 bases, with 14 bases left between them. The CDR3 sequence is CASSETGGSPYEQYF. CDR3 DNA sequence: TGTGCCAGCAGTGAGACTGGGGGCTCCCCCTACGAGCAGTACTTC.

The V and J genes are TRBV6-1 and TRBJ2-1, with a possible D match to TRBD1 (5 bases). Trimming took off 5 bases at V and 6 bases at J, with 14 bases between the two ends. Looked up from germline, CDR1 is MNHNS and CDR2 is SASEGT. The CDR3 totals 14 residues. This CDR3 is CASSYRSAANEQFF. The DNA for the CDR3 is TGTGCCAGCAGTTACAGGTCGGCCGCCAATGAGCAGTTCTTC.

By frequency in the sample, this clonotype is medium-sized (0.01 to 0.1%). The CDR3 nucleotides read TGTGCCAGCGGTTTGACAGGAGGCTACGAGCAGTACTTC. It encodes CASGLTGGYEQYF. The chain combines TRBV7-3 with TRBJ2-7; tentatively, D is TRBD1 (6 bases). The CDR3 length is 13 residues. Trimming removed 8 bases from V and 3 bases from J, with 14 bases in between. Looked up from germline, CDR1 is SGHTA and CDR2 is FQGTGA.

In this sample, this clonotype turned up many times. The chain uses TRBV7-2 and TRBJ2-1, with a possible D match to TRBD2 (5 bases). V lost 8 bases and J 5 bases, leaving 16 bases between the germline ends. This CDR3 comprises 14 residues. Looked up from germline, CDR1 is SGHTA and CDR2 is FQGNSA. CDR3 DNA sequence: TGTGCCAGCGCCTTCGGACTGGTTCACAATGAGCAGTTCTTC. As protein: CASAFGLVHNEQFF.

This clonotype was seen many times. The CDR3 spells CASSTPSGTSQNEQFF. CDR3 DNA: TGTGCCAGCAGCACCCCTTCCGGGACTAGTCAGAATGAGCAGTTCTTC. The chain couples TRBV7-9 to TRBJ2-1; 8 bases fit TRBD2. Germline trimming cut 5 bases from V and 7 bases from J; bases unmatched to any gene: 13. CDR1 and CDR2 (germline): SEHNR, FQNEAQ (reference sequence). This CDR3 is 16 amino acids long.

This clonotype was found many times. V is TRBV6-4 and J is TRBJ2-7, with a tentative D call TRBD1 (6 bases). This CDR3 is 16 amino acids long. Trimming removed 2 bases from V and 3 bases from J, with 17 bases in between. Germline values: CDR1 MRHNA, CDR2 SNTAGT. Here the CDR3 reads CASSDEGVRGDYEQYF. As DNA, the CDR3 is TGTGCCAGCAGTGACGAGGGGGTTAGGGGCGACTACGAGCAGTACTTC.

At least ten counts were recorded for this clonotype. DNA for the CDR3: TGCAGTGCTAGAGTTGCTAGCGGGGGGGCCGCTGGGGCCAACGTCCTGACTTTC. Translated, it gives CSARVASGGAAGANVLTF. The chain joins TRBV20-1 to TRBJ2-6; 12 nucleotides line up with TRBD2. The CDR3 contains 18 residues. V lost 1 base to trimming and J lost 2 bases; unmatched junction nucleotides: 6. Germline V gene lookup returns CDR1 DFQATT and CDR2 SNEGSKA (reference sequence).

There are many counts of this clonotype. The chain has TRBV18 and TRBJ2-7, with 9 nucleotides matching TRBD1. CDR3 length: 15 amino acids. Germline CDR1 and CDR2: KGHSH and LQKENI. Germline trimming cut 3 bases from V and 5 bases from J; bases unmatched to any gene: 8. CDR3: CASSPADRGVNEQYF. In DNA form, the CDR3 reads TGTGCCAGCTCACCGGCGGACAGGGGCGTCAACGAGCAGTACTTC.

This clonotype was counted ten times or more. The chain has TRBV7-2 and TRBJ2-7; D may be TRBD1 or TRBD2 (6 bases each). This CDR3 contains 14 residues. V was clipped by 0 bases and J by 5 bases, with 11 bases between them. Per germline, CDR1 SGHTA and CDR2 FQGNSA. The DNA for the CDR3 is TGTGCCAGCAGCTTAGCGGGGGGCATCGACGAGCAGTACTTC. It specifies CASSLAGGIDEQYF. The complete variable domain, with remaining parts taken from reference TRBV7-2 and TRBJ2-7, reads GAGVSQSPSNKVTEKGKDVELRCDPISGHTALYWYRQSLGQGLEFLIYFQGNSAPDKSGLPSDRFSAERTGGSVSTLTIQRTQQEDSAVYLCASSLAGGIDEQYFGPGTRLTVT.

Ten or more counts support this clonotype. The genes are TRBV5-5 and TRBJ1-1; no firm D call. This CDR3 has 13 residues. The ends were cut back, 3 bases at V and 6 bases at J, with 12 bases in the middle. Per the germline V gene, CDR1 is SGHKS and CDR2 is YYEKEE (reference sequence). The CDR3 DNA is TGTGCCAGCAGCTCCCGCTCGGTGGCTGAAGCTTTCTTT. This gives the protein CASSSRSVAEAFF.

This clonotype has more than one count but fewer than ten. The chain uses TRBV20-1 and TRBJ2-1, with 9 bases identical to TRBD2. The germline V gene encodes CDR1 DFQATT and CDR2 SNEGSKA (reference sequence). After removal of 7 bases from V and 5 bases from J, the junction contained 9 bases not matched to a gene. The CDR3 loop spans 14 amino acids. The chain's CDR3 is CSVKSGRINNEQFF. DNA for the CDR3: TGCAGTGTTAAGAGCGGGAGGATTAACAATGAGCAGTTCTTC.

This rearrangement joins TRBV12-3 or TRBV12-4 to TRBJ2-1; possible D gene TRBD2, 5 bases. This CDR3 region has 16 residues. Trimming took off 6 bases at V and 1 base at J, with 16 bases between the two ends. CDR3 sequence reads: CASSSRSGGSYNEQFF. The CDR3 coding sequence is TGTGCCAGCAGCTCCCGAAGTGGCGGGTCCTACAATGAGCAGTTCTTC.

Ten or more counts support this clonotype. The V and J genes are TRBV12-3 or TRBV12-4 and TRBJ2-1; 8 bases agree with TRBD2. V gave up 6 bases and J gave up 6 bases; unmatched junction bases: 10. There are 15 residues in the CDR3. CDR3 bases: TGTGCCAGCAGCCTCGGGGGGGGGGGCCGCAATGAGCAGTTCTTC. Amino acids: CASSLGGGGRNEQFF.

This clonotype was observed at least ten times. One junction end disagrees with the germline gene, perhaps due to a read error. This chain uses TRBV25-1 with TRBJ1-1; TRBD1 might be the D (6 bases). CDR1 and CDR2 (germline): MGHDK, SYGVNS. The CDR3 loop spans 13 amino acids. The CDR3 region is CASSEGQGFEGVF. CDR3 bases: TGTGCCAGCAGTGAAGGGCAGGGCTTCGAGGGGGTCTTT.

V is TRBV6-2 or TRBV6-3 and J is TRBJ2-7, with 11 bases fitting TRBD2. After removal of 8 bases from V and 5 bases from J, the junction contained 11 bases not matched to a gene. Germline values: CDR1 MNHEY, CDR2 SVGEGT. The length of the CDR3 is 15 residues. The chain's CDR3 is CASPIKGTSGDEQYF. Here the CDR3 DNA reads TGTGCCAGCCCGATCAAGGGGACTAGCGGAGACGAGCAGTACTTC.

This clonotype was seen at least ten times. The rearrangement uses TRBV7-2 and TRBJ2-5; TRBD2 matches 8 bases. The CDR3 extends over 20 amino acids. Trimming at V came to 1 base and at J to 5 bases, leaving 21 bases not matched to a gene. Germline V gives CDR1 SGHTA, CDR2 FQGNSA. This CDR3 is CASSLGASRGGRTLSETQYF. CDR3 DNA: TGTGCCAGCAGCTTAGGCGCATCTCGAGGCGGGAGGACCCTGTCGGAGACCCAGTACTTC.

This clonotype came up many times. The chain couples TRBV7-2 to TRBJ2-1, with D perhaps given as TRBD1 or TRBD2 (5 bases each). CDR1 and CDR2 from the germline V gene are SGHTA and FQGNSA. The CDR3 covers 14 residues. Trimming left V 4 bases short and J 7 bases short, with 14 bases between. CDR3 nucleotides: TGTGCCAGCAGCTCAGGGACGCTGCCAAATGAGCAGTTCTTC. It specifies CASSSGTLPNEQFF.

The chain joins TRBV7-8 to TRBJ1-2; D remains ambiguous. Trimming left V 2 bases short and J 2 bases short, with 15 bases between. CDR3 length: 16 residues. Germline assignment: CDR1 SGHVS and CDR2 FQNEAQ. CDR3: CASSLNPVRENYGYTF. In DNA, the CDR3 is TGTGCCAGCAGCTTAAACCCCGTCAGAGAGAACTATGGCTACACCTTC.

This clonotype has ten or more counts. The genes are TRBV7-2 and TRBJ1-2, with D maybe TRBD1 (6 bases). Trimming took off 2 bases at V and 7 bases at J, with 11 bases between the two ends. Germline CDR1 and CDR2: SGHTA and FQGNSA. The length of the CDR3 is 13 residues. The CDR3 loop reads CASSLSQGFGYTF. As DNA, the CDR3 is TGTGCCAGCAGCTTATCACAGGGTTTTGGCTACACCTTC.

This clonotype occurred many times. The chain couples TRBV7-6 to TRBJ1-4; 7 bases align to TRBD1. Germline CDR1 SGHVS, CDR2 FNYEAQ. Losses at the gene ends were 0 bases for V and 7 bases for J; bases not matched to a gene: 8. This CDR3 has 16 amino acids. CDR3 in amino acids: CASSLASGTVREKLFF. CDR3 nucleotides: TGTGCCAGCAGCTTAGCTTCCGGGACAGTGCGTGAAAAACTGTTTTTT.

This clonotype was seen repeatedly, ten times or more. The chain joins TRBV7-2 to TRBJ1-6; D may be TRBD1 (5 bases). Germline V gene data show CDR1 as SGHTA and CDR2 as FQGNSA. CDR3 size: 15 residues. V gave up 1 base and J gave up 7 bases, with 11 bases separating them. In nucleotides, the CDR3 is TGTGCCAGCAGCTTAGACTTTCAGGGCAATTCACCCCTCCACTTT. Translated, it gives CASSLDFQGNSPLHF.

This clonotype came up many times. The V and J genes are TRBV11-2 and TRBJ2-2; 9 bases match TRBD2. J gave up 7 bases and V 5 bases, and 8 bases lay outside the gene matches. CDR1 and CDR2 from the germline V gene are SGHAT and FQNNGV. The CDR3 consists of 15 residues. CDR3 DNA: TGTGCCAGCAGCCAGGGACTAGCCGGGGGCGGGGAGCTGTTTTTT. This encodes CASSQGLAGGGELFF.

This clonotype has at least ten counts. The chain joins TRBV5-5 to TRBJ2-5; unclear D gene. CDR1 SGHKS and CDR2 YYEKEE come from the germline V gene (reference sequence). The V end was cut by 5 bases, the J end by 3 bases, with 8 bases between. CDR3 length equals 12 residues. The CDR3 bases are TGTGCCAGCAGATCTCCCAAAGAGACCCAGTACTTC. Translating gives CASRSPKETQYF.